These T cell receptor beta chains were read from a single sample in a study of T-cell reconstitution after alpha-beta-depleted transplantation in children. TCRdb reprocessed the PCR reads via MiXCR and lists one record per CDR3 protein. The sample contains approximately 210,000 distinct CDR3 sequences, approximately 15% of which appear only once. The sample was PBMCs, mostly from graft donor cells, taken 360 days after TCRalphabeta/CD19-depleted stem cell transplant. Every receptor here comes from a male patient between 2 and 10 years old who had a stem cell transplant for acute lymphoblastic leukemia, so the T cells may come from the graft donor. CDR3s include the opening cysteine and the closing phenylalanine or tryptophan. The D gene is left open where the match is weak. Clone size is not always given. Where it is, it says once, few, many or a class for expanded clones.

>NA|TRBJ1-2|NA|TRBV10-2
TGCGCCAGCAAAAGGGGTCCCAACTATGGCTACACCTTC
CASKRGPNYGYTF
>NA|TRBJ2-7|NA|TRBV12-3/TRBV12-4
TGTGCCAGCAGGGACCAACGTGGAGGGTTGAAGGAGCAGTACTTC
CASRDQRGGLKEQYF
>TRBD2|TRBJ2-1|NA|TRBV4-2
TGTGCCAGCAGCCAAACTAGCGGGGGGGCCAATGAGCAGTTCTTC
CASSQTSGGANEQFF
>TRBD1|TRBJ1-2|many|TRBV20-1
TGCAGTGCTCATGGACAGGGGACCACTAACTATGGCTACACCTTC
CSAHGQGTTNYGYTF
>NA|TRBJ2-7|NA|TRBV5-1
TGCGCCAGCAGCTTGGGGGGCGGCACACTATCCTACGAGCAGTACTTC
CASSLGGGTLSYEQYF
>NA|TRBJ2-4|few|TRBV4-2
TGTGCCAGCAGCCAAGTGGGCAGCAAAAACATTCAGTACTTC
CASSQVGSKNIQYF
>NA|TRBJ1-5|few|TRBV5-1
TGCGCCAGCAGCTTGGATGGGGTTTATAGCAATCAGCCCCAGCATTTT
CASSLDGVYSNQPQHF
>NA|TRBJ2-7|NA|TRBV4-1
TGCGCCAGCAGCCAGCCCTACTTCTACGAGCAGTACTTC
CASSQPYFYEQYF
>NA|TRBJ2-2|few|TRBV5-1
TGCGCCAGCGGAAACACCGGGGAGCTGTTTTTT
CASGNTGELFF
>NA|TRBJ2-5|few|TRBV18
TGTGCCAGCTCACCCACAGCCGGTTCTTTTAGGGAGACCCAGTACTTC
CASSPTAGSFRETQYF
>TRBD1|TRBJ2-7|few|TRBV5-1
TGCGCCAGCAGCTTGGAACCTGGACAGGGGGCTTGGGAGCAGTACTTC
CASSLEPGQGAWEQYF
>NA|TRBJ2-1|few|TRBV28
TGTGCCACCTCCTACAATGAGCAGTTCTTC
CATSYNEQFF
>TRBD1|TRBJ1-6|NA|TRBV5-1
TGCGCCAGCTCGGACAGGGCAAATTCACCCCTCCACTTT
CASSDRANSPLHF